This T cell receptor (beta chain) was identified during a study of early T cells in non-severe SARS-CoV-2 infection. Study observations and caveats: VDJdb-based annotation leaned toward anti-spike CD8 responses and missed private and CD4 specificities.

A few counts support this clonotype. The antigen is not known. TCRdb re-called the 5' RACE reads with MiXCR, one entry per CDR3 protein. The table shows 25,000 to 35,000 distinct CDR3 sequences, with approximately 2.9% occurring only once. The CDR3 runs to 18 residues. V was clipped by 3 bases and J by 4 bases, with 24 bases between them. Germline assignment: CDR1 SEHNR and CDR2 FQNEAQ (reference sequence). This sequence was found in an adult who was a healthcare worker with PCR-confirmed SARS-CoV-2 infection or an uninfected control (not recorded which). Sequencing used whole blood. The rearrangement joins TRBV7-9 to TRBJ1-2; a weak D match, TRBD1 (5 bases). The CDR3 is CASSFNQMVAGLGYGYTF. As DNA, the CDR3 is TGTGCCAGCAGCTTCAATCAGATGGTGGCAGGGCTTGGCTATGGCTACACCTTC.